Each of the 5 T cell receptor beta chains below was sequenced from the same sample in a study of T cells after somatic rescue of genetic block. The protocol was immunoSEQ multiplex PCR, while the TCRdb copy is restricted to in-frame clones and leaves out a portion. The table records 11,000 to 15,000 clones, more than 70% of them present only once. Sample: peripheral blood mononuclear cells (PBMCs). Receptor source: a young man.

The rearrangement links TRBV7-9 to TRBJ1-5; TRBD1 matches 7 bases. This CDR3 spans 16 amino acids. Germline CDR1 and CDR2: SEHNR and FQNEAQ (reference sequence). V lost 5 bases to trimming and J lost 0 bases; unmatched junction nucleotides: 7. CDR3 sequence: CASSPGQADSNQPQHF. CDR3 DNA: TGTGCCAGCAGCCCCGGACAGGCTGATAGCAATCAGCCCCAGCATTTT.

This clone occurred once. The rearrangement links TRBV6-6 to TRBJ1-5; D is ambiguous. The CDR3 is 15 amino acids. Germline CDR1 and CDR2: MNHNY and SVGAGI (reference sequence). V was shortened by 0 bases and J by 5 bases, with 11 bases between the two germline ends. CDR3 sequence reads: CASSYSFRPDQPQHF. For the CDR3, the DNA is TGTGCCAGCAGTTACTCTTTCCGACCCGATCAGCCCCAGCATTTT.

This chain joins TRBV6-6 and TRBJ1-3; 7 positions agree with TRBD1. The CDR3 runs 16 residues. In germline, CDR1 is MNHNY, CDR2 SVGAGI (reference sequence). The V gene end was trimmed by 3 bases and the J gene end by 0 bases; junction bases not matched to a gene: 5. The CDR3 here is CASSYSAGGSGNTIYF. CDR3 coding DNA: TGTGCCAGCAGTTATTCCGCAGGGGGCTCTGGAAACACCATATATTTT.

The V gene is TRBV27, the J gene TRBJ1-4; possible D gene TRBD1, 5 bases. Germline CDR1 reads MNHEY; CDR2 reads SMNVEV (reference sequence). The V and J ends lost 7 bases and 7 bases respectively, with 22 bases between them. The CDR3 has 16 residues. The CDR3 coding sequence is TGTGCCAGCACCTTATCCGCCAGGGTTATCGGTGAAAAACTGTTTTTT. It translates to CASTLSARVIGEKLFF. The variable domain in full, completed from reference TRBV27 and TRBJ1-4, reads EAQVTQNPRYLITVTGKKLTVTCSQNMNHEYMSWYRQDPGLGLRQIYYSMNVEVTDKGDVPEGYKVSRKEKRNFPLILESPSPNQTSLYFCASTLSARVIGEKLFFGSGTQLSVL.

The chain has TRBV7-3 and TRBJ2-3; D remains unclear. Germline-derived CDR1 and CDR2 are SGHTA and FQGTGA. V was shortened by 1 base and J by 4 bases, with 6 bases between the two germline ends. The CDR3 length is 13 residues. The DNA of the CDR3 is TGTGCCAGCAGCTTAAGGCCCCCAGATACGCAGTATTTT. Translated: CASSLRPPDTQYF.